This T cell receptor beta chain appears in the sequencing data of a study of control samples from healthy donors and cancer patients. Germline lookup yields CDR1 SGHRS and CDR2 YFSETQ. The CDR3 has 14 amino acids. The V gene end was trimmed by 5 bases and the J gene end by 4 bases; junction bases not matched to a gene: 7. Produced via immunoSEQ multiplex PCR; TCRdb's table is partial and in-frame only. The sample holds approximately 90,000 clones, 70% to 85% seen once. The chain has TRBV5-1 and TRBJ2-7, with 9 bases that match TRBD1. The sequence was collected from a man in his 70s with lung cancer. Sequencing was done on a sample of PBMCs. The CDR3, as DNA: TGCGCCAGCAGTTGGGACAGGGCTACTTACGAGCAGTACTTC. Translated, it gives CASSWDRATYEQYF. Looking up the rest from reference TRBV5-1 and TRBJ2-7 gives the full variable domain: KAGVTQTPRYLIKTRGQQVTLSCSPISGHRSVSWYQQTPGQGLQFLFEYFSETQRNKGNFPGRFSGRQFSNSRSEMNVSTLELGDSALYLCASSWDRATYEQYFGPGTRLTVT.